These T cell receptor beta chains were read from a single sample in a study of PD-L1 blockade in urothelial cancer. Profiling relied on immunoSEQ multiplex PCR, and the TCRdb table lists in-frame clones only, not all of them. The repertoire includes approximately 47,000 clones, around 80% of them detected once, and 8.8% sits in the top ten. The input for sequencing was PBMCs, taken around atezolizumab (anti-PD-L1) treatment. The receptor set was obtained from a man between 65 and 85 years old with urothelial cancer. CDR3s include the opening cysteine and the closing phenylalanine or tryptophan. D genes are given only for firm matches. Clone sizes are given selectively: once, few, many, or a class where the clone is expanded.

clone size	V gene	J gene	D gene	CDR3 DNA	CDR3 protein
few	TRBV9	TRBJ1-1	TRBD1	TGTGCCAGCAGCCCACCCAAAGGACAGGGGAGGGTGAACACTGAAGCTTTCTTT	CASSPPKGQGRVNTEAFF
NA	TRBV30	TRBJ1-4	NA	TGTGCCTGGAGCCTCTTGGCAGTCCCTTCAACTAATGAAAAACTGTTTTTT	CAWSLLAVPSTNEKLFF
NA	TRBV6-1	TRBJ1-2	TRBD1	TGTGCCAGCAGTGGAGGGACAGGCTATGGCTACACCTTC	CASSGGTGYGYTF
NA	TRBV7-2	TRBJ1-2	NA	TGTGCCAGCAGCCTCCAGACGGTGACCGGGGGCTACACCTTC	CASSLQTVTGGYTF
NA	TRBV5-4	TRBJ2-2	TRBD2	TGTGCCAGCTCACGGGAGGTTATGACCGGGGAGCTGTTTTTT	CASSREVMTGELFF
NA	TRBV6-5	TRBJ1-1	TRBD1	TGTGCCAGCAGTTCCCCGACAGGGAAGGGCACTGAAGCTTTCTTT	CASSSPTGKGTEAFF
NA	TRBV5-4	TRBJ2-1	NA	TGTGCCAGCAGCTTGGTGGGGGCTCTTTACAATGAGCAGTTCTTC	CASSLVGALYNEQFF
NA	TRBV11-2	TRBJ1-3	NA	TGTGCCAGCAGCTCCCCCGGGACTTCAATCGGGAAAAACACCATATATTTT	CASSSPGTSIGKNTIYF
NA	TRBV6-1	TRBJ2-3	TRBD1	TGTGCCAGCAGTGAAGCAAATCCGGGACAGGGTCATGTTACGCAGTATTTT	CASSEANPGQGHVTQYF
NA	TRBV9	TRBJ1-2	TRBD1	TGTGCCAGCAGCGTAGAGTCAGGGGGCAACTATGGCTACACCTTC	CASSVESGGNYGYTF
NA	TRBV25-1	TRBJ2-1	TRBD1	TGTGCCAGTCGACAGGCCGGGGACAGCAATGAGCAGTTCTTC	CASRQAGDSNEQFF
few	TRBV13	TRBJ1-2	NA	TGTGCCACCACAACGGGGGGTGGGGGCTACACCTTC	CATTTGGGGYTF
few	TRBV18	TRBJ2-7	NA	TGTGCCAGCTCACCAAGTGGCTCGGACACTTCCTACGAGCAGTACTTC	CASSPSGSDTSYEQYF
NA	TRBV10-3	TRBJ2-3	TRBD1	TGTGCCATCAGTGCGGCAGGGGGCATAGAAACAGATACGCAGTATTTT	CAISAAGGIETDTQYF
few	TRBV11-2	TRBJ2-2	NA	TGTGCCAGCAGCTTGGGCCAGGGCACCGGGGAGCTGTTTTTT	CASSLGQGTGELFF
NA	TRBV19	TRBJ1-2	NA	TGTGCCAGTAGTGCCAACGCCCAGGCCGGTTATGGCTACACCTTC	CASSANAQAGYGYTF
NA	TRBV18	TRBJ2-7	NA	TGTGCCAGCTCACCACGGGTAGCGGCTACCTACGAGCAGTACTTC	CASSPRVAATYEQYF
few	TRBV28	TRBJ1-2	TRBD1	TGTGCCAGCAGTTCCCCTCAGGGGGACGACTATGGCTACACCTTC	CASSSPQGDDYGYTF
few	TRBV2	TRBJ2-5	NA	TGTGCCAGCAGTGTAGGGGTGGAGACCCAGTACTTC	CASSVGVETQYF
NA	TRBV18	TRBJ2-7	TRBD2	TGTGCCAGCTCACCACCGGCCGAGCGGGGTCCACGAAACGAGCAGTACTTC	CASSPPAERGPRNEQYF
NA	TRBV6-6	TRBJ1-2	NA	TGTGCCAGCAGTTACCCCGATAGGGGTGACTATGGCTACACCTTC	CASSYPDRGDYGYTF
once	TRBV5-1	TRBJ1-4	NA	TGCGCCAGCAGCTTGCGTACAGGGTCGGCTGAAAAACTGTTTTTT	CASSLRTGSAEKLFF
NA	TRBV27	TRBJ2-7	TRBD1	TGTGCCAGCAGTTCCTCCCCGGGACAGTTATACGAGCAGTACTTC	CASSSSPGQLYEQYF
NA	TRBV19	TRBJ2-2	NA	TGTGCCAGTAGTATTGGTCAGGCGAACACCGGGGAGCTGTTTTTT	CASSIGQANTGELFF
NA	TRBV5-1	TRBJ2-3	TRBD2	TGCGCCAGCAGCTTCGGGACTAGCGGTAGCACAGATACGCAGTATTTT	CASSFGTSGSTDTQYF
few	TRBV29-1	TRBJ1-2	TRBD1	TGCAGCGTTGAAGATAGGACAGGGTATGGCTACACCTTC	CSVEDRTGYGYTF
NA	TRBV19	TRBJ2-3	TRBD2	TGTGCCAGTAGTCTAAAATCCGGACTAGCGGGGGACTATAGCACAGATACGCAGTATTTT	CASSLKSGLAGDYSTDTQYF
NA	TRBV18	TRBJ1-3	NA	TGTGCCAGCTCACCACCTGGGCCCAACCAAATATATTTT	CASSPPGPNQIYF
NA	TRBV28	TRBJ2-1	TRBD2	TGTGCCAGCAGTCTTCCCCAGGGACTAGAGCAGTTCTTC	CASSLPQGLEQFF
NA	TRBV2	TRBJ1-5	NA	TGTGCCAGCAGTGCCGGGGTAGGCGGCAATCAGCCCCAGCATTTT	CASSAGVGGNQPQHF
NA	TRBV28	TRBJ2-1	NA	TGTGCCAGCAGTTTAATCCAGGAACCTTACAATGAGCAGTTCTTC	CASSLIQEPYNEQFF
once	TRBV2	TRBJ2-4	NA	TGTGCCAGCGAAGGGGGGGTAGCCAAAAACATTCAGTACTTC	CASEGGVAKNIQYF
NA	TRBV27	TRBJ1-1	NA	TGTGCCAGCAGTTTATTCGCGGGAGTGAGGACTGAAGCTTTCTTT	CASSLFAGVRTEAFF
NA	TRBV27	TRBJ1-2	NA	TGTGCCAGCAGTTTTCGGGACACGGGTGGCTACACCTTC	CASSFRDTGGYTF
NA	TRBV2	TRBJ1-5	NA	TGTGCCAGCAGTGATGGATCCCGCAGGGAGCCCCAGCATTTT	CASSDGSRREPQHF
NA	TRBV19	TRBJ1-2	TRBD1	TGTGCCAGTAGTATGGAAGACAGGGGCCATGGCTACACCTTC	CASSMEDRGHGYTF
NA	TRBV5-1	TRBJ2-5	TRBD1	TGCGCCAGCAGCTTGGGAGGGGGCAGGGAGACCCAGTACTTC	CASSLGGGRETQYF
NA	TRBV4-1	TRBJ2-3	TRBD2	TGCGCCAGCAGCCCTCGTGGGGGGGTAGGGACAGATACGCAGTATTTT	CASSPRGGVGTDTQYF
NA	TRBV10-2	TRBJ2-1	TRBD2	TGCGCCAGCATTGGACTAGTTGGATCCTACAATGAGCAGTTCTTC	CASIGLVGSYNEQFF
few	TRBV28	TRBJ2-3	TRBD1	TGTGCCAGCCGACCCGGGACAGGGTACATTCCAGATACGCAGTATTTT	CASRPGTGYIPDTQYF
NA	TRBV6-5	TRBJ2-5	NA	TGTGCCAGCAGTTCCCAGGGGCTCCAAGGGGAGACCCAGTACTTC	CASSSQGLQGETQYF
NA	TRBV6-5	TRBJ2-7	TRBD1	TGTGCCAGCAGGATTCAGGGGGCTTCCTACGAGCAGTACTTC	CASRIQGASYEQYF
few	TRBV2	TRBJ2-3	NA	TGTGCCAGCTTTGGAGAGTCAGATACGCAGTATTTT	CASFGESDTQYF
once	TRBV28	TRBJ1-2	TRBD1	TGTGCCAGCAGTTCGTCGGACAGGCATCGGGGCTACACCTTC	CASSSSDRHRGYTF
NA	TRBV28	TRBJ1-2	TRBD1	TGTGCCAGCAAACTCGGACAGGGAACGTACACCTTC	CASKLGQGTYTF
few	TRBV6-5	TRBJ2-7	TRBD1	TGTGCCAGCAGTAGAACAGGGGGTAGCTCCTACGAGCAGTACTTC	CASSRTGGSSYEQYF
NA	TRBV9	TRBJ2-7	NA	TGTGCCAGCAGCGTAGGGAGCTCCTACGAGCAGTACTTC	CASSVGSSYEQYF
NA	TRBV7-9	TRBJ1-2	TRBD1	TGTGCCAGTGACACAGGGGGCCACTATGGCTACACCTTC	CASDTGGHYGYTF
NA	TRBV11-3	TRBJ2-1	TRBD2	TGTGCCAGCAGCTTGACTAGCGGGGGCACCAATGAGCAGTTCTTC	CASSLTSGGTNEQFF
NA	TRBV5-3	TRBJ2-1	TRBD2	TGTGCCAGAAGCTTGGCAAGCGGGAGGAGCGCATACAATGAGCAGTTCTTC	CARSLASGRSAYNEQFF
once	TRBV5-1	TRBJ1-1	TRBD1	TGCGCCTCCCAGTTCGGGACAGGGGAAGCTTTCTTT	CASQFGTGEAFF
NA	TRBV27	TRBJ2-7	NA	TGTGCCAGCAGATTGGACAGTGAACCCTCCTACGAGCAGTACTTC	CASRLDSEPSYEQYF
NA	TRBV6-5	TRBJ2-6	NA	TGTGCCAGCAGTCGGGGGGCGACTGGGGCCAACGTCCTGACTTTC	CASSRGATGANVLTF
NA	TRBV6-6	TRBJ2-7	TRBD2	TGTGCCAGCAGTTATGATGCGGGGGGGGGCGAGCAGTACTTC	CASSYDAGGGEQYF
NA	TRBV30	TRBJ2-1	TRBD2	TGTGCCTGGACGAAAACTAGCGGGAGGTACAATGAGCAGTTCTTC	CAWTKTSGRYNEQFF
few	TRBV28	TRBJ1-5	NA	TGTGCCAGCAGTTTTGCTCTGAGGAGGGATCAGCCCCAGCATTTT	CASSFALRRDQPQHF
NA	TRBV4-1	TRBJ2-5	TRBD2	TGCGCCAGCAGCCAAGATAGGGGACTAGCCCATAAAGAGACCCAGTACTTC	CASSQDRGLAHKETQYF
NA	TRBV7-6	TRBJ2-7	TRBD2	TGTGCCAGCAGCCTAACCGGGACTAGCGGCTCCTACGAGCAGTACTTC	CASSLTGTSGSYEQYF
NA	TRBV6-5	TRBJ1-6	NA	TGTGCCAGCAGTTCCGTCGGGTCACCCCTCCACTTT	CASSSVGSPLHF